The 32 T cell receptor beta chains listed next were all sequenced from one sample in a study of T cell repertoires in urothelial bladder cancer. Repertoires were generated with immunoSEQ multiplex PCR, while TCRdb's copy carries only in-frame clones and drops some. Among 10,000 to 13,000 clones listed, around 68% were seen once. Sample: tumor-infiltrating cells from bladder cancer. The receptors were gathered from a human donor with a benign inflammatory bladder lesion.

The rearrangement uses TRBV9 and TRBJ1-6; tentatively, D is TRBD1 (6 bases). Germline V gives CDR1 SGDLS, CDR2 YYNGEE. CDR3 length equals 15 residues. V dropped 4 bases and J dropped 5 bases, with 13 bases sitting between them. CDR3 sequence: CASSPGAGDNSPLHF. CDR3 nucleotide sequence: TGTGCCAGCAGCCCCGGGGCAGGGGATAATTCACCCCTCCACTTT.

This clone was found a few times. This chain links TRBV2 with TRBJ2-3, with 11 bases lining up with TRBD2. This CDR3 spans 16 amino acids. Germline assignment: CDR1 SNHLY and CDR2 FYNNEI. V shed 8 bases, J shed 2 bases, and the junction held 9 bases outside the gene matches. The CDR3 DNA is TGTGCCAGCTTAGCCGCTAGCGGGGGGACCACAGATACGCAGTATTTT. Residues: CASLAASGGTTDTQYF.

This clone was counted once. This chain uses TRBV11-1 with TRBJ2-1; D is perhaps TRBD2 (7 bases). V was clipped by 3 bases and J by 7 bases, with 13 bases between them. This CDR3 comprises 14 residues. Looked up from germline, CDR1 is SGHAT and CDR2 is FQDESV (reference sequence). The DNA of the CDR3 is TGTGCCAGCAGCTTTTATCGGGGGGCGAATGAGCAGTTCTTC. Protein product: CASSFYRGANEQFF.

V gene TRBV4-1 combines with J gene TRBJ1-2; TRBD1 aligns across 8 bases. J gave up 5 bases and V 1 base, and 6 bases lay outside the gene matches. The CDR3 totals 15 residues. CDR1 is MGHRA, CDR2 YSYEKL, per germline. The CDR3, as DNA: TGCGCCAGCAGCCAAGCCACAGGGGGTGTTTATGGCTACACCTTC. Amino acid sequence: CASSQATGGVYGYTF.

This chain links TRBV30 with TRBJ2-3; D is undetermined. Trimming removed 2 bases at V and 4 bases at J, with 7 bases between. CDR3 length equals 12 residues. Germline V gene data show CDR1 as GTSNPN and CDR2 as SVGIG (reference sequence). The CDR3: CAWSPGADTQYF. The DNA for the CDR3 is TGTGCCTGGAGTCCAGGAGCAGATACGCAGTATTTT.

This clone has more than one count but fewer than ten. The V call is TRBV5-5, the J call TRBJ2-3, with no clear D. Germline loops: CDR1 SGHKS, CDR2 YYEKEE (reference sequence). V lost 4 bases, J lost 0 bases, and 12 bases lay in between. The length of the CDR3 is 15 residues. The CDR3 nucleotides are TGTGCCAGCAGCCGCACGGAAAGGAGCACAGATACGCAGTATTTT. Residues: CASSRTERSTDTQYF. Combining the CDR3 with reference TRBV5-5 and TRBJ2-3 gives the whole variable domain DAGVTQSPTHLIKTRGQQVTLRCSPISGHKSVSWYQQVLGQGPQFIFQYYEKEERGRGNFPDRFSARQFPNYSSELNVNALLLGDSALYLCASSRTERSTDTQYFGPGTRLTVL.

This clone was counted between two and nine times. Mismatch with germline at one junction end may stem from a read error. The gene calls are TRBV6-5 and TRBJ2-7; no firm D call. Germline V gene lookup returns CDR1 MNHEY and CDR2 SVGAGI. CDR3 length: 12 residues. The CDR3 region has the DNA TGTGCCAGCGGAGCAGTCTCCCACGAGCAGTACTTC. Protein: CASGAVSHEQYF.

V usage is TRBV18 and J usage is TRBJ1-3, with D tentatively TRBD1 (5 bases). The CDR3 runs to 14 residues. V lost 2 bases and J lost 4, with 9 bases in between. Germline CDR1 is KGHSH and CDR2 is LQKENI. The CDR3 DNA reads as TGTGCCAGCTCACCAGGGGGACGCGGAAACACCATATATTTT. Its protein is CASSPGGRGNTIYF.

The CDR3 reads CASSHWVRDRRLREEAFF. The CDR3 DNA follows: TGTGCCAGCAGCCATTGGGTCCGGGACAGGCGCCTTCGGGAGGAAGCTTTCTTT. The V and J genes are TRBV14 and TRBJ1-1; TRBD1 aligns across 8 bases. V was clipped by 3 bases and J by 8 bases; unmatched bases: 20. Germline V gives CDR1 SGHDN, CDR2 FVKESK. The CDR3 is 18 residues long.

The rearrangement links TRBV21-1 to TRBJ2-1; the table assigns TRBD1, which was not confirmed against the DNA. TRBV21-1 is a pseudogene. This CDR3 has 15 residues. The CDR3 loop is CASSLRQVAYNEQFF. As DNA, the CDR3 is TGTGCCAGCAGCTTAAGACAGGTCGCCTACAATGAGCAGTTCTTC.

This clone was detected only once. J is TRBJ2-7 and V is TRBV11-2; TRBD1 matches 7 bases. The germline V gene encodes CDR1 SGHAT and CDR2 FQNNGV. CDR3 length: 17 amino acids. Trimming at V came to 5 bases and at J to 5 bases, leaving 18 bases not matched to a gene. The CDR3 region is CASSATSRQGPSNEQYF. CDR3 nucleotide sequence: TGTGCCAGCAGCGCCACCAGTCGACAGGGTCCCTCTAACGAGCAGTACTTC.

The V and J genes are TRBV2 and TRBJ2-1, with 8 bases fitting TRBD1. This CDR3 spans 15 amino acids. Germline V gene data show CDR1 as SNHLY and CDR2 as FYNNEI. V was pared by 6 bases and J by 2 bases, with 6 bases of the junction left unmatched. CDR3 loop: CASRGGQGPYNEQFF. In nucleotides, the CDR3 is TGTGCCAGCAGGGGCGGACAGGGCCCCTACAATGAGCAGTTCTTC.

The genes are TRBV28 and TRBJ2-1; TRBD1 aligns across 7 bases. The CDR3 has 15 amino acids. J was trimmed by 9 bases and V by 7 bases; bases with no gene match: 15. Per the germline V gene, CDR1 is MDHEN and CDR2 is SYDVKM. CDR3 sequence: CASNALRGGAGEQFF. In nucleotides, the CDR3 is TGTGCCAGCAATGCTCTGAGAGGGGGCGCGGGTGAGCAGTTCTTC. The variable domain in full, completed from reference TRBV28 and TRBJ2-1, reads DVKVTQSSRYLVKRTGEKVFLECVQDMDHENMFWYRQDPGLGLRLIYFSYDVKMKEKGDIPEGYSVSREKKERFSLILESASTNQTSMYLCASNALRGGAGEQFFGPGTRLTVL.

The V call is TRBV2, the J call TRBJ1-5; tentative D call: TRBD1 (5 bases). The germline CDR1 and CDR2 sequences are SNHLY and FYNNEI. The CDR3 loop spans 16 amino acids. V lost 3 bases, J lost 4 bases, and 16 bases lay in between. Written as DNA, the CDR3 is TGTGCCAGCAGTGATCCAGTGTTACAGGAAAATCAGCCCCAGCATTTT. Protein sequence: CASSDPVLQENQPQHF. Looking up the rest from reference TRBV2 and TRBJ1-5 gives the full variable domain: EPEVTQTPSHQVTQMGQEVILRCVPISNHLYFYWYRQILGQKVEFLVSFYNNEISEKSEIFDDQFSVERPDGSNFTLKIRSTKLEDSAMYFCASSDPVLQENQPQHFGDGTRLSIL.

The sample holds a few counts of this clone. This sequence joins TRBV29-1 and TRBJ2-7; D may be TRBD1 (5 bases). CDR1 SQVTM and CDR2 ANQGSEA come from the germline V gene. Trimming shortened V by 2 bases and J by 1 base, and 15 bases separated the two germline ends. The CDR3 consists of 15 residues. CDR3 bases: TGCAGCGTTGAACTTGCAGGGTACAATTCCTACGAGCAGTACTTC. It encodes CSVELAGYNSYEQYF.

This chain's CDR3 is CASSPREGGAFLREQYF. CDR3 bases: TGTGCCAGCAGCCCCCGGGAGGGGGGGGCCTTCTTACGCGAGCAGTACTTC. The gene calls are TRBV9 and TRBJ2-5, with 8 bases that match TRBD2. TRBJ2-7 explains the end of the DNA better; the J call may be wrong. The germline V gene encodes CDR1 SGDLS and CDR2 YYNGEE. This CDR3 is 17 amino acids long.

This clone was observed a single time. V usage is TRBV7-8 and J usage is TRBJ1-1; D may be TRBD1 (6 bases). Trimming took off 1 base at V and 11 bases at J, with 20 bases between the two ends. Germline V CDR1 and CDR2: SGHVS, FQNEAQ. There are 15 residues in the CDR3. In DNA form, the CDR3 reads TGTGCCAGCAGCTTAGGGATACGGGGGGCTCCGATGGCTTTCTTT. It encodes CASSLGIRGAPMAFF.

This rearrangement joins TRBV5-6 to TRBJ1-3; D is perhaps TRBD1 (5 bases). Germline loops: CDR1 SGHDT, CDR2 YYEEEE. The CDR3 extends over 14 amino acids. The V end lost 4 bases, the J end lost 9 bases, and 17 bases lay between the germline ends. CDR3 nucleotide sequence: TGTGCCAGCAGCCGTCTCCCTCAGGGATCCACCATATATTTT. It encodes CASSRLPQGSTIYF.

This chain joins TRBV7-9 and TRBJ1-3; possible D gene TRBD1, 5 bases. V was shortened by 6 bases and J by 14 bases, with 32 bases between the two germline ends. Germline V gives CDR1 SEHNR, CDR2 FQNEAQ (reference sequence). The CDR3 contains 17 residues. The CDR3 region has the DNA TGTGCCAGCAGGTCCTCCAGGCAGCTCTCGGGCATGGGACGATTATATTTT. Its protein product is CASRSSRQLSGMGRLYF. The full variable domain, its missing parts supplied by reference TRBV7-9 and TRBJ1-3, is DTGVSQNPRHKITKRGQNVTFRCDPISEHNRLYWYRQTLGQGPEFLTYFQNEAQLEKSRLLSDRFSAERPKGSFSTLEIQRTEQGDSAMYLCASRSSRQLSGMGRLYFGEGSWLTVV.

The chain links TRBV18 to TRBJ2-2, with a tentative D call TRBD2 (6 bases). V lost 4 bases to trimming and J lost 3 bases, with 12 bases between them. The CDR3 is made up of 15 amino acids. CDR1 is KGHSH, CDR2 LQKENI, per germline. CDR3 sequence: CASSQLTGDTGELFF. CDR3 coding DNA: TGTGCCAGCTCACAACTAACGGGGGACACCGGGGAGCTGTTTTTT.

The CDR3 sequence: CASSAHNEQFF. CDR3 DNA: TGTGCCAGCAGCGCCCACAATGAGCAGTTCTTC. This chain connects TRBV7-2 to TRBJ2-1; D is unclear. The CDR3 length is 11 residues. Germline CDR1 and CDR2: SGHTA and FQGNSA. V was trimmed by 5 bases and J by 5 bases, leaving 4 bases between them.

This clone was picked up one time. The chain combines TRBV9 with TRBJ2-1, with 8 bases fitting TRBD2. Germline trimming cut 0 bases from V and 4 bases from J; bases unmatched to any gene: 3. Germline CDR1 SGDLS, CDR2 YYNGEE. This CDR3 comprises 15 residues. In nucleotides, the CDR3 is TGTGCCAGCAGCGTAGACGGGGGGGCTTACAATGAGCAGTTCTTC. Translated: CASSVDGGAYNEQFF. Full variable domain (rest looked up from reference TRBV9 and TRBJ2-1): DSGVTQTPKHLITATGQRVTLRCSPRSGDLSVYWYQQSLDQGLQFLIQYYNGEERAKGNILERFSAQQFPDLHSELNLSSLELGDSALYFCASSVDGGAYNEQFFGPGTRLTVL.

This chain connects TRBV7-9 to TRBJ2-5, with D tentatively TRBD1 or TRBD2 (5 bases each). The germline gives CDR1 SEHNR, CDR2 FQNEAQ (reference sequence). Trimming took 2 bases from V and 4 from J, leaving 14 bases between them. This CDR3 is built from 15 residues. The CDR3 sequence: CASSLLGVGGETQYF. In DNA form, the CDR3 reads TGTGCCAGCAGCTTATTGGGGGTTGGTGGAGAGACCCAGTACTTC.

This clone is medium-sized. V is TRBV7-9 and J is TRBJ1-4; D might be TRBD1 (5 bases). Germline V CDR1 and CDR2: SEHNR, FQNEAQ (reference sequence). V was pared by 5 bases and J by 8 bases, with 15 bases between. The CDR3 spans 14 residues. The CDR3 spells CASSLGSGREKLFF. The CDR3 coding sequence is TGTGCCAGCAGCCTGGGATCAGGGAGAGAAAAACTGTTTTTT.

This clone was seen a single time. The chain links TRBV20-1 to TRBJ1-2, with D possibly TRBD1 on 5 matching bases. Germline V CDR1 and CDR2: DFQATT, SNEGSKA (reference sequence). The CDR3 covers 11 residues. The germline V and J ends were trimmed by 7 bases and 4 bases, with 10 bases remaining between them. This CDR3 is CSVGGVYGYTF. CDR3 nucleotides: TGCAGTGTTGGGGGGGTCTATGGCTACACCTTC.

The chain couples TRBV29-1 to TRBJ2-7; D unclear. This CDR3 has 13 residues. Germline V CDR1 and CDR2: SQVTM, ANQGSEA. V was shortened by 3 bases and J by 1 base, with 10 bases between the two germline ends. The CDR3 reads CSVDGQNSYEQYF. The CDR3 bases are TGCAGCGTTGACGGCCAGAATTCCTACGAGCAGTACTTC.

The chain is built from TRBV6-5 and TRBJ2-7; 7 bases fit TRBD1. The V gene end was trimmed by 6 bases and the J gene end by 6 bases; junction bases not matched to a gene: 8. CDR1 MNHEY and CDR2 SVGAGI come from the germline V gene. This CDR3 has 13 amino acids. The CDR3 DNA follows: TGTGCCAGCAGCCGTCGAGGGGGCAGCGAGCAGTACTTC. This codes for CASSRRGGSEQYF.

This chain links TRBV10-2 with TRBJ1-1; D is possibly TRBD1 (6 bases). The CDR3 is made up of 15 amino acids. In germline, CDR1 is WSHSY, CDR2 SAAADI. V was trimmed by 7 bases and J by 1 base, leaving 16 bases between them. CDR3: CASTLGEGGNTEAFF. The CDR3 DNA sequence: TGCGCCAGCACCCTGGGGGAGGGGGGGAACACTGAAGCTTTCTTT.

V and J are TRBV19 and TRBJ2-1; 7 nucleotides agree with TRBD2. Trimming at V came to 7 bases and at J to 0 bases, leaving 9 bases not matched to a gene. This CDR3 contains 16 residues. Germline lookup yields CDR1 LNHDA and CDR2 SQIVND (reference sequence). The CDR3 DNA reads as TGTGCCAGTATTCGAAGCGGGGCGACCTCCTACAATGAGCAGTTCTTC. It translates to CASIRSGATSYNEQFF. Based on the CDR3 plus reference TRBV19 and TRBJ2-1, the full variable domain is DGGITQSPKYLFRKEGQNVTLSCEQNLNHDAMYWYRQDPGQGLRLIYYSQIVNDFQKGDIAEGYSVSREKKESFPLTVTSAQKNPTAFYLCASIRSGATSYNEQFFGPGTRLTVL.

The chain recombines TRBV18 with TRBJ2-1; a weak D match, TRBD2 (6 bases). The V end was cut by 1 base, the J end by 7 bases, with 23 bases between. The CDR3 has 18 amino acids. Germline values: CDR1 KGHSH, CDR2 LQKENI. The CDR3 loop is CASSPRLGTQLTLNEQFF. The DNA for the CDR3 is TGTGCCAGCTCACCACGGTTAGGGACTCAACTAACCCTAAATGAGCAGTTCTTC.

This clone occurred once. The chain links TRBV6-1 to TRBJ1-2; TRBD1 agrees at 7 bases. The germline CDR1 and CDR2 sequences are MNHNS and SASEGT. After removal of 6 bases from V and 8 bases from J, the junction contained 9 bases not matched to a gene. The CDR3 consists of 13 residues. The CDR3: CASRGGTARGYTF. Here the CDR3 DNA reads TGTGCCAGCAGGGGGGGGACAGCACGCGGCTACACCTTC.

V usage is TRBV7-9 and J usage is TRBJ1-5; D not certain. The CDR3 sequence is 13 residues long. V lost 1 base and J 5 bases, leaving 6 bases between the germline ends. CDR1 and CDR2 from the germline V gene are SEHNR and FQNEAQ (reference sequence). CDR3 protein: CASSLDIYQPQHF. The DNA for the CDR3 is TGTGCCAGCAGCTTAGACATATATCAGCCCCAGCATTTT. The variable domain in full, completed from reference TRBV7-9 and TRBJ1-5, reads DTGVSQNPRHKITKRGQNVTFRCDPISEHNRLYWYRQTLGQGPEFLTYFQNEAQLEKSRLLSDRFSAERPKGSFSTLEIQRTEQGDSAMYLCASSLDIYQPQHFGDGTRLSIL.